This paragraph reports one T cell receptor (beta chain). The antigen is not known. Some clones are missing from TCRdb's copy, which holds only in-frame ones; the method was immunoSEQ multiplex PCR. The sample holds around 87,000 clones, around 89% seen once. The sample is drawn from a study of T cell responses to AZD1222 COVID-19 vaccine. Notes on the study in general: Targeting of unmutated variant regions was reportedly seen in nearly half of spike-specific TCRs. Just 5 to 7 AZD1222 recipients were seropositive at baseline.

In germline, CDR1 is MDHEN, CDR2 SYDVKM. J was trimmed by 8 bases and V by 5 bases; bases with no gene match: 11. This CDR3 is 15 amino acids long. The source was peripheral blood, collected 28 days after the second AZD1222 dose. The genes are TRBV28 and TRBJ1-5; 8 bases are shared with TRBD1. The TCR sequence derives from an adult who received the AZD1222 COVID-19 vaccine. This CDR3 is CASSQLQGGFEPQHF. The CDR3 DNA sequence: TGTGCCAGCAGTCAATTACAGGGGGGATTCGAGCCCCAGCATTTT.